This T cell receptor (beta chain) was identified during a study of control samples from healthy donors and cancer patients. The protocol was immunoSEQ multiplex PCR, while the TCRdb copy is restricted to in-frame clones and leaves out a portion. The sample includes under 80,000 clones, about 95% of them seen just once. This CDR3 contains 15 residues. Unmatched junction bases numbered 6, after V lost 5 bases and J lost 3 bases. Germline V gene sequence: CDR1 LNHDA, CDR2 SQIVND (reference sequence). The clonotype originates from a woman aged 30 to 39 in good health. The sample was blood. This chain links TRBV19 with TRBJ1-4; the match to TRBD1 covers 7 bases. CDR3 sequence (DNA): TGTGCCAGTAGTCCAGACCAGGGGGCTAATGAAAAACTGTTTTTT. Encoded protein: CASSPDQGANEKLFF. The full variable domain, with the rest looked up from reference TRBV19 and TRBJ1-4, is DGGITQSPKYLFRKEGQNVTLSCEQNLNHDAMYWYRQDPGQGLRLIYYSQIVNDFQKGDIAEGYSVSREKKESFPLTVTSAQKNPTAFYLCASSPDQGANEKLFFGSGTQLSVL.